This TCR beta chain is from a study of T cell repertoires in cytomegalovirus infection. Study in general: Epitope selection comprised recently identified HLA-C-restricted CMV epitopes and well-studied HLA-B-restricted CMV epitopes.

Germline CDR1 MNHEY, CDR2 SVGAGI. The ends were cut back, 2 bases at V and 8 bases at J, with 10 bases in the middle. This CDR3 contains 13 residues. This clonotype appeared once. Its antigen remains unidentified. MiXCR, run by TCRdb on the reads, gives a single entry per CDR3 protein. Of 95,000 to 120,000 distinct CDR3 sequences in the sample, about 33% were seen once. The clonotype originates from a human donor in good health (CMV status not recorded). Some clones in this sample may be carry-over from other donors' samples. The source was CD8+ T cells from cultured PBMCs, collected from culture after CMV antigen stimulation. The J gene is TRBJ2-1, the V gene TRBV6-5, with a possible D match to TRBD2 (6 bases). The CDR3 DNA is TGTGCCAGCAGTTACGGGCCGGGGGATGAGCAGTTCTTC. Protein product: CASSYGPGDEQFF.